The next 10 T cell receptor beta chains were all read from a single sample in a study of early T cells in non-severe SARS-CoV-2 infection (dated by TCRdb to the early 2020s). The protocol used for the library was 5' RACE. TCRdb records NextSeq 500 as the sequencer. TCRdb passed the public sequencing reads through fastp at Q25 and MiXCR, retaining productive beta sequences. CDR3 protein duplicates are merged, each entry listing the most common genes and DNA. This sample comprises 20,000 to 30,000 distinct CDR3 sequences, more than 4% of them detected only once. The ten largest clones add up to roughly 14% of the sample. Sequencing was done on a sample of whole blood. These TCRs come from an adult who was a healthcare worker with PCR-confirmed SARS-CoV-2 infection or an uninfected control (not recorded which).

This clonotype was observed many times. The V call is TRBV20-1, the J call TRBJ2-5, with D uncertain. This CDR3 has 14 amino acids. Germline loops: CDR1 DFQATT, CDR2 SNEGSKA (reference sequence). The germline V and J ends were trimmed by 3 bases and 4 bases, with 15 bases remaining between them. The CDR3 protein is CSASSPVGRETQYF. In nucleotides, the CDR3 is TGCAGTGCTAGCTCGCCAGTCGGGCGAGAGACCCAGTACTTC.

In its sample, this clonotype was seen many times. This chain connects TRBV7-9 to TRBJ2-7; D is uncertain. V was pared by 4 bases and J by 3 bases, with 16 bases between. CDR1 is SEHNR, CDR2 FQNEAQ, per germline (reference sequence). The CDR3 has 15 residues. CDR3: CASSSGRLEGYEQYF. The DNA for the CDR3 is TGTGCCAGCAGCTCAGGACGCCTCGAAGGCTACGAGCAGTACTTC.

In its sample, this clonotype was seen many times. The gene calls are TRBV4-2 and TRBJ2-7, with 15 bases lining up with TRBD2. V gave up 4 bases and J gave up 5 bases; unmatched junction bases: 9. Germline V gene data show CDR1 as LGHNA and CDR2 as YNFKEQ. CDR3 length: 17 residues. The CDR3: CASSPPGLAGGPHEQYF. In DNA, the CDR3 is TGTGCCAGCAGCCCACCCGGACTAGCGGGGGGGCCCCACGAGCAGTACTTC.

This clonotype was seen a few times. Mismatch with germline at one junction end may stem from a read error. This sequence joins TRBV20-1 and TRBJ2-1; 9 bases fit TRBD2. The CDR3 consists of 15 residues. Germline V gene lookup returns CDR1 DFQATT and CDR2 SNEGSKA (reference sequence). DNA of the CDR3: TGCAGTGCTGGAGACACCGGGACTAGCCACAATGAGCAGTTCTTC. Translating gives CSAGDTGTSHNEQFF.

The rearrangement joins TRBV7-9 to TRBJ1-1; the D is unclear. Germline V gene data show CDR1 as SEHNR and CDR2 as FQNEAQ (reference sequence). The CDR3 extends over 14 amino acids. Deletions cut 5 bases from V and 5 bases from J, with 15 bases between. The CDR3 loop reads CASSPKWVRTEAFF. CDR3 in DNA: TGTGCCAGCAGCCCGAAGTGGGTGAGGACTGAAGCTTTCTTT.

A few counts support this clonotype. The genes are TRBV6-2 or TRBV6-3 and TRBJ2-5; TRBD2 aligns across 7 bases. Trimming removed 10 bases from V and 1 base from J; junction bases left unmatched: 12. Per the germline V gene, CDR1 is MNHEY and CDR2 is SVGEGT. The CDR3 contains 15 residues. CDR3 coding DNA: TGTGCCACCGGTCGTGGAGCGGGGATCCAAGAGACCCAGTACTTC. Its translation is CATGRGAGIQETQYF.

In its sample, this clonotype was seen many times. V usage is TRBV20-1 and J usage is TRBJ2-7; tentatively, D is TRBD2 (6 bases). CDR1 is DFQATT and CDR2 is SNEGSKA in the germline V gene (reference sequence). The CDR3 length is 13 residues. Trimming removed 6 bases at V and 5 bases at J, with 17 bases between. The CDR3 loop is CSAAGPNINEQYF. The CDR3 DNA reads as TGCAGTGCCGCGGGACCCAATATCAACGAGCAGTACTTC.

Many counts were recorded for this clonotype. The J gene is TRBJ2-1, the V gene TRBV5-1; no clear D. Germline loops: CDR1 SGHRS, CDR2 YFSETQ. The CDR3 extends over 16 amino acids. V lost 4 bases, J lost 12 bases, and 26 bases lay in between. The CDR3 reads CASSVVIDSKTNLQFF. CDR3 sequence (DNA): TGCGCCAGCAGCGTAGTCATCGACTCGAAAACCAACCTGCAGTTCTTC.

The sample holds a few counts of this clonotype. The chain carries TRBV4-1 and TRBJ2-1; no firm D call. Trimming took 4 bases from V and 4 from J, leaving 11 bases between them. The germline CDR1 and CDR2 sequences are MGHRA and YSYEKL. The CDR3 length is 14 residues. The CDR3 reads CASSPTKEYNEQFF. In nucleotides, the CDR3 is TGCGCCAGCAGCCCCACTAAGGAATACAATGAGCAGTTCTTC.

In its sample, this clonotype was seen many times. This rearrangement joins TRBV20-1 to TRBJ1-3, with unresolved D. This CDR3 has 12 residues. V was cut by 6 bases and J by 0 bases, with 6 bases left in between. CDR1 is DFQATT and CDR2 is SNEGSKA in the germline V gene (reference sequence). The DNA for the CDR3 is TGCAGTGCCCAGCACTCTGGAAACACCATATATTTT. Translation: CSAQHSGNTIYF.